The 2 T cell receptor beta chains below were found in one sample sequenced in a study of OX40 agonist ivuxolimab in advanced cancers. Measured with immunoSEQ multiplex PCR; TCRdb has only the in-frame clones, and not every one. The sample records roughly 38,000 clones, 74% being singletons. The sequencing used CD4+ or CD8+ T cells sorted from blood, collected in a trial of the OX40 agonist ivuxolimab. Receptors were obtained from an adult with an advanced solid tumor such as melanoma, head and neck, liver or kidney cancer.

The chain couples TRBV28 to TRBJ1-2, with TRBD1 as a possible D gene (6 bases). The CDR3 contains 13 residues. Germline assignment: CDR1 MDHEN and CDR2 SYDVKM. Trimming left V 7 bases short and J 8 bases short, with 17 bases between. The DNA of the CDR3 is TGTGCCAGCAACGTAAGGGGGGAAGGGGGCTACACCTTC. Its protein product is CASNVRGEGGYTF.

This clone was counted a few times. CDR3 loop: CASSLEGFNSPLHF. For the CDR3, the DNA is TGTGCCAGCAGCTTAGAAGGGTTCAATTCACCCCTCCACTTT. The chain carries TRBV7-2 and TRBJ1-6; no clear D. CDR3 length: 14 residues. V lost 1 base to trimming and J lost 7 bases, with 8 bases between them. Looked up from germline, CDR1 is SGHTA and CDR2 is FQGNSA.